Listed here are 7 T cell receptor beta chains from one sample, sequenced in a study of cytomegalovirus exposure and HLA in healthy donors. PCR used 60 Vbeta primers and 13 Jbeta primers. The table came from immunoSEQ multiplex PCR; TCRdb's copy has only in-frame clones and leaves some out. Here the sample spans about 130,000 clones, 8% to 11% being singletons. The specimen was PBMCs. These receptors were obtained from a woman under 30 in good health and CMV-seropositive.

This clone has a handful of counts. The rearrangement uses TRBV7-6 and TRBJ1-1, with unresolved D. Trimming cost V 2 bases and J 1 base, with 5 bases left between them. CDR3 length equals 13 residues. Germline V CDR1 and CDR2: SGHVS, FNYEAQ. The CDR3 DNA is TGTGCCAGCAGCTTACAGGAGAACACTGAAGCTTTCTTT. This codes for CASSLQENTEAFF.

This clone was detected only a few times. The CDR3 here is CAWTSFYEQYF. The CDR3 DNA follows: TGTGCCTGGACTAGCTTCTACGAGCAGTACTTC. The V call is TRBV30, the J call TRBJ2-7; maybe TRBD2 (5 bases). Looked up from germline, CDR1 is GTSNPN and CDR2 is SVGIG (reference sequence). This CDR3 region has 11 residues. The V end lost 4 bases, the J end lost 3 bases, and 7 bases lay between the germline ends.

The CDR3 region is CASSSGQGYEAQHF. The DNA for the CDR3 is TGTGCCAGCAGTTCCGGACAGGGTTACGAGGCCCAGCATTTT. The chain employs TRBV6-5 and TRBJ1-5, with 8 bases matching TRBD1. The CDR3 is 14 amino acids. The V gene end was trimmed by 4 bases and the J gene end by 11 bases; junction bases not matched to a gene: 10. Germline loops: CDR1 MNHEY, CDR2 SVGAGI.

CDR3 nucleotides: TGTGCCAGCTCACCACTGGACAGTCAGAACACTGAAGCTTTCTTT. This codes for CASSPLDSQNTEAFF. This chain links TRBV18 with TRBJ1-1; perhaps TRBD1 as D (6 bases). V lost 1 base and J 1 base, leaving 10 bases between the germline ends. This CDR3 is built from 15 residues. Germline-derived CDR1 and CDR2 are KGHSH and LQKENI. The full variable domain, rest sourced from reference TRBV18 and TRBJ1-1, is NAGVMQNPRHLVRRRGQEARLRCSPMKGHSHVYWYRQLPEEGLKFMVYLQKENIIDESGMPKERFSAEFPKEGPSILRIQQVVRGDSAAYFCASSPLDSQNTEAFFGQGTRLTVV.

The table lists this clone with a few counts. The identical CDR3 is also encoded by other nucleotide sequences in the sample. This rearrangement joins TRBV2 to TRBJ2-7; D not certain. V was clipped by 3 bases and J by 0 bases, with 3 bases between them. The CDR3 runs to 12 residues. The germline gives CDR1 SNHLY, CDR2 FYNNEI. In DNA form, the CDR3 reads TGTGCCAGCAGTGACAACTCCTACGAGCAGTACTTC. This sequence encodes CASSDNSYEQYF.

The V call is TRBV6-5, the J call TRBJ1-2; D call uncertain. CDR3 length equals 13 residues. The V gene lost 6 bases and the J gene lost 7 bases, with 15 bases spanning the gap. Looked up from germline, CDR1 is MNHEY and CDR2 is SVGAGI. In DNA, the CDR3 is TGTGCCAGCAGCGACACCAGGTCCGGTGGCTACACCTTC. Amino acids: CASSDTRSGGYTF.

V and J are TRBV29-1 and TRBJ1-1; 7 bases align to TRBD1. The ends lost 3 bases at V and 2 bases at J; junction bases unmatched: 3. Germline V gene data show CDR1 as SQVTM and CDR2 as ANQGSEA. This CDR3 has 13 residues. In nucleotides, the CDR3 is TGCAGCGTTGAGGGACAGTTTAACACTGAAGCTTTCTTT. Amino acids: CSVEGQFNTEAFF.